This TCR beta chain was profiled in a study of blood T cell repertoires in COVID-19. Study in general: Researchers got acute and convalescent COVID-19 samples from the United States, Italy and Spain. T cells, B-cell-depleted T cells, or PBMCs provided the cDNA or gDNA that served as material.

This CDR3 region has 14 residues. Germline V CDR1 and CDR2: SEHNR, FQNEAQ (reference sequence). Trimming took off 6 bases at V and 4 bases at J, with 13 bases between the two ends. Using immunoSEQ multiplex PCR, the repertoire was profiled, and TCRdb retains in-frame clones only, with some absent. Of around 67,000 clones in the sample, over 70% were seen once. The sequencing sample was made of peripheral blood. This chain joins TRBV7-9 and TRBJ1-3, with D unclear. The receptor comes from a man between 50 and 59 years old with active COVID-19. For the CDR3, the DNA is TGTGCCAGCAGAGAGGGTGCCCCGGGAAACACCATATATTTT. This sequence encodes CASREGAPGNTIYF. The full variable domain, completed using reference TRBV7-9 and TRBJ1-3, is DTGVSQNPRHKITKRGQNVTFRCDPISEHNRLYWYRQTLGQGPEFLTYFQNEAQLEKSRLLSDRFSAERPKGSFSTLEIQRTEQGDSAMYLCASREGAPGNTIYFGEGSWLTVV.